This T cell receptor (beta chain) stems from a study of lymphopenia after photon versus proton radiotherapy. Notes on the study in general: Better survival with proton therapy was suggested as possible, not demonstrated. After lymphocyte nadir, photon-treated repertoires showed oligoclonal expansion, especially CD8+ Temra. Post-nadir TCR diversity decline inversely tracked overall survival among those who died. Under photons, naive T cells and diversity fell while effector/memory populations rose.

Data came from immunoSEQ multiplex PCR; TCRdb stores just in-frame clones and leaves some out. The table lists tens of thousands of clones, around 84% of them singletons. This clone was counted a few times. Its antigen remains unidentified. V lost 7 bases and J 5 bases, leaving 14 bases between the germline ends. The CDR3 contains 12 residues. CDR1 is GTSNPN and CDR2 is SVGIG in the germline V gene (reference sequence). V is TRBV30 and J is TRBJ1-2; D is perhaps TRBD1 (6 bases). This TCR derives from a woman aged 70-85 years with pancreatic cancer. Some clones in this sample may be carry-over from other donors' samples. The material was peripheral blood, obtained from a patient treated with proton-based radiotherapy. CDR3: CASSGQTYGYTF. The CDR3 DNA sequence: TGTGCCTCTTCAGGACAGACATATGGCTACACCTTC.